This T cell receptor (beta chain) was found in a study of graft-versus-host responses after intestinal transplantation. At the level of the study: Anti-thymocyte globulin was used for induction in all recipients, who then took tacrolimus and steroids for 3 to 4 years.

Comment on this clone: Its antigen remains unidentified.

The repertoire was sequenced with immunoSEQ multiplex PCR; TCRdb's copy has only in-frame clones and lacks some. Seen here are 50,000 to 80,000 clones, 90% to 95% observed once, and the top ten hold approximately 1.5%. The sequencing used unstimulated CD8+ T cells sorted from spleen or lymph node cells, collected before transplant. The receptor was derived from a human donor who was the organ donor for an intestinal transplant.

CDR3 in amino acids: CASSTLLAVTTDTQYF. The DNA of the CDR3 is TGTGCCAGCAGCACACTCTTAGCGGTTACCACAGATACGCAGTATTTT. This rearrangement joins TRBV9 to TRBJ2-3; D may be TRBD2 (6 bases). The CDR3 loop spans 16 amino acids. The V end was cut by 4 bases, the J end by 2 bases, with 17 bases between. Germline lookup yields CDR1 SGDLS and CDR2 YYNGEE.